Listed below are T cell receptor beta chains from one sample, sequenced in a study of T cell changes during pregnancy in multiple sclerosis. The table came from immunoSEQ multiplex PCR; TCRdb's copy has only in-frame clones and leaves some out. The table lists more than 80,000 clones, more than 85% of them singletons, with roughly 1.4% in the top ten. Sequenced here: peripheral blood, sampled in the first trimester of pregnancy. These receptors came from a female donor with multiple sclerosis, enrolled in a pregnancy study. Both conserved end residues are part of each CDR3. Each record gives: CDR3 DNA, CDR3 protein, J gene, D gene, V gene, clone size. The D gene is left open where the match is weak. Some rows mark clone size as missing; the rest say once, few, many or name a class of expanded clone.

TGCAGCGTTGAAGCCAGGACAGGGAGGGGCACTGAAGCTTTCTTT | CSVEARTGRGTEAFF | TRBJ1-1 | TRBD1 | TRBV29-1 | few
TGTGCCAGCACCCTGTCTAGAGGGCCCAGACTCTACGAGCAGTACTTC | CASTLSRGPRLYEQYF | TRBJ2-7 | - | TRBV7-8 | -
TGTGCCAGCAGCTTAGGCTCGTCGCGGGAAGGTCGGCAGTACTTC | CASSLGSSREGRQYF | TRBJ2-7 | - | TRBV7-2 | -
TGTGCCAGCAGCTCGCGACCGCTAGTCTCGAGCTACGAGCAGTACTTC | CASSSRPLVSSYEQYF | TRBJ2-7 | - | TRBV7-6 | -
TGTGCCAGCAGTCTGGCGGGGGCTGGAAACACCATATATTTT | CASSLAGAGNTIYF | TRBJ1-3 | - | TRBV6-1 | -
TGCGCCAGCAATCAACAGAGCTCCTACGAGCAGTACTTC | CASNQQSSYEQYF | TRBJ2-7 | - | TRBV10-2 | -
TGTGCCAGCAGGGACACCAACAACTACGAGCAGTACTTC | CASRDTNNYEQYF | TRBJ2-7 | - | TRBV27 | -
TGTGCCAGCAGCCCCAATGGGGAGGGGAGCAATCAGCCCCAGCATTTT | CASSPNGEGSNQPQHF | TRBJ1-5 | - | TRBV7-3 | -
TGTGCCATCAACGGAGGAGGGCCCAACTATGGCTACACCTTC | CAINGGGPNYGYTF | TRBJ1-2 | - | TRBV10-3 | once
TGTGCTAGTGGTTTGAGGAGCGGACACAATGAGCAGTTCTTC | CASGLRSGHNEQFF | TRBJ2-1 | - | TRBV12-5 | -
TGTGCCAGCAGTGAAGCGGCAGGGATGAACACTGAAGCTTTCTTT | CASSEAAGMNTEAFF | TRBJ1-1 | - | TRBV6-1 | -
TGTGCCAGCAGCCTAATTAGACTAGCGGGAGAACTCAATGAGCAGTTCTTC | CASSLIRLAGELNEQFF | TRBJ2-1 | TRBD2 | TRBV5-4 | -
TGTGCCAGCAGCTTAAAGGCTAGCGGGAGCAACGAGCAGTACTTC | CASSLKASGSNEQYF | TRBJ2-7 | TRBD2 | TRBV13 | -
TGTGCCAGCTCAGCCGACAGTAGCAATCAGCCCCAGCATTTT | CASSADSSNQPQHF | TRBJ1-5 | - | TRBV18 | -
TGTGCCAGCAGTTTATCGGGAGGCACTGAAGCTTTCTTT | CASSLSGGTEAFF | TRBJ1-1 | - | TRBV27 | once
TGTGCCAGCAGCCAAGAAAGTTACAGCTTGAATGAGCAGTTCTTC | CASSQESYSLNEQFF | TRBJ2-1 | - | TRBV14 | -
TGTGCCAGCAGCTTGATTAGCGGGAGGGCCTCTCTATCCTACGAGCAGTACTTC | CASSLISGRASLSYEQYF | TRBJ2-7 | TRBD2 | TRBV7-2 | -
TGTGCCAGCAGTCCCACCGCGGGAGTCAGAGAGCAGTACTTC | CASSPTAGVREQYF | TRBJ2-7 | TRBD2 | TRBV28 | -
TGCGCCAGCAGCTTGGGTAGCGGGAGGGCCTCAAATGAGCAGTTCTTC | CASSLGSGRASNEQFF | TRBJ2-1 | TRBD2 | TRBV5-1 | -
TGTGCCAGCAGCCAACGCCGACAGCAACAAGAGACCCAGTACTTC | CASSQRRQQQETQYF | TRBJ2-5 | - | TRBV5-6 | -
TGTGCCAGCAGCTTAGGACAGGGGGCCTCCCAAGAGACCCAGTACTTC | CASSLGQGASQETQYF | TRBJ2-5 | TRBD1 | TRBV5-6 | -
TGTGCCAGCAGAGGAGGGACAGGGGGCGGGGAGGGCTACACCTTC | CASRGGTGGGEGYTF | TRBJ1-2 | TRBD1 | TRBV6-1 | -
TGTGCCAGCAGTTTGAGTTGGAGCGGGCCCAAAAACATTCAGTACTTC | CASSLSWSGPKNIQYF | TRBJ2-4 | - | TRBV27 | -
TGTGCCAGCAGCCCGCCGTCACAGAACACCGGGGAGCTGTTTTTT | CASSPPSQNTGELFF | TRBJ2-2 | - | TRBV7-9 | -
TGTGCCAGCAGCTTAGGTCGTCCGGGTAATGAAAAACTGTTTTTT | CASSLGRPGNEKLFF | TRBJ1-4 | - | TRBV7-2 | -
TGTGCCAGCAGCCAAGATACTCGGAACACTGAAGCTTTCTTT | CASSQDTRNTEAFF | TRBJ1-1 | - | TRBV4-2 | -
TGTGCCAGCAGCGTCAATTTCGGGATGGGAAACACCATATATTTT | CASSVNFGMGNTIYF | TRBJ1-3 | - | TRBV11-2 | -
TGCGCCAGCAGCCAAGCGGGACTCCCTACTTACGAGCAGTACTTC | CASSQAGLPTYEQYF | TRBJ2-7 | - | TRBV4-3 | -
TGTGCCTGGAGTGTCAGAACAGGGTACGAGCAGTACTTC | CAWSVRTGYEQYF | TRBJ2-7 | - | TRBV30 | -
TGTGCCAGCAGCGGGACTAGCGGGAGAGGCGAGCAGTACTTC | CASSGTSGRGEQYF | TRBJ2-7 | TRBD2 | TRBV7-6 | -
TGTGCCAGCAGTTATCTGGGCTGGGACTCAGATACGCAGTATTTT | CASSYLGWDSDTQYF | TRBJ2-3 | - | TRBV6-5 | -
TGTGCCATCAGTGTGGGGCTACAGGGGGTCAACACAGATACGCAGTATTTT | CAISVGLQGVNTDTQYF | TRBJ2-3 | TRBD1 | TRBV10-3 | -
TGTGCCAGCAGCCACAAGACAGGGTTCAACACTGAAGCTTTCTTT | CASSHKTGFNTEAFF | TRBJ1-1 | TRBD1 | TRBV7-6 | once
TGTGCCAGCAGCCCTTCTAGCGGAAAGCAGTTCTTC | CASSPSSGKQFF | TRBJ2-1 | TRBD2 | TRBV7-9 | few
TGCAGCACCAGGAACACTGAAGCTTTCTTT | CSTRNTEAFF | TRBJ1-1 | - | TRBV29-1 | -
TGTGCCAGCAAACGGACAGGTCCGGTGGACACCGGGGAGCTGTTTTTT | CASKRTGPVDTGELFF | TRBJ2-2 | TRBD1 | TRBV27 | -
TGTGCCAGCAGCTTATACGGGAGTCAGAACGGGGAGCTGTTTTTT | CASSLYGSQNGELFF | TRBJ2-2 | - | TRBV7-6 | -
TGTGCCAGCAGCCAAGCCGGTCGAGGAAACACCATATATTTT | CASSQAGRGNTIYF | TRBJ1-3 | - | TRBV14 | -
TGTGCCAGCTCACCACAGGGGTTTTCCGGGGAGCTGTTTTTT | CASSPQGFSGELFF | TRBJ2-2 | - | TRBV18 | -
TGCAGTGTTCGGAGCTCCTACGAGCAGTACTTC | CSVRSSYEQYF | TRBJ2-7 | - | TRBV20-1 | -
TGTGCCAGCAGTTCCGGGACTAGCGGGAGAGGCGGGGAGCTGTTTTTT | CASSSGTSGRGGELFF | TRBJ2-2 | TRBD2 | TRBV6-5 | -